This T cell receptor (beta chain) was sequenced during a study of blood T cells in healthy people across ages. Trimming took off 0 bases at V and 14 bases at J, with 19 bases between the two ends. Germline loops: CDR1 SGHRS, CDR2 YFSETQ. CDR3 length: 14 amino acids. A second PCR, run for roughly 7 to 11 cycles, used a sample-barcoded 5' primer plus a J-beta primer mix. TCRdb called the 5' RACE reads again in MiXCR, with one record for every CDR3 protein. Of over 700,000 distinct CDR3 sequences listed, roughly 50% are singletons. Total RNA, at least 6 micrograms per sample, was extracted from PBMCs. Sequencing was performed on blood. This clonotype was sampled from a man older than 75 in good health. V gene TRBV5-1 combines with J gene TRBJ2-3; D ambiguous. The CDR3 region has the DNA TGCGCCAGCAGCTTGGATACCCAGCACAGATACGCGTATTTT. This translates into CASSLDTQHRYAYF. Full variable domain (missing parts from reference TRBV5-1 and TRBJ2-3): KAGVTQTPRYLIKTRGQQVTLSCSPISGHRSVSWYQQTPGQGLQFLFEYFSETQRNKGNFPGRFSGRQFSNSRSEMNVSTLELGDSALYLCASSLDTQHRYAYFGPGTRLTVL.